Here is one T cell receptor beta chain with its context. This clone showed up just a few times. The antigen it recognizes is unknown. Per-nucleotide qualities are absent, and no much larger clonotype sits a single base away. Collaborating institutions collected whole blood in K2EDTA tubes following their own protocols. For TCRbeta analysis, collaborators shipped samples in one of three forms: frozen whole blood, isolated PBMCs, or DNA extracted from either of those sample types. TCRbeta CDR3 regions were amplified from genomic DNA by means of the immunoSEQ Assay, a bias-controlled multiplex PCR. On the study's bioinformatics: Within the assay, amplification of reference gene primers was used to estimate how many nucleated cells each sample contained. To quantify the absolute abundance of each unique TCRbeta CDR3 rearrangement, sequence reads were collapsed and filtered. For each sample, productive Simpson clonality was calculated by taking the square root of Simpson's diversity index across productive rearrangements. TCRdb mirrors the immuneACCESS table, restricted to in-frame sequences. Some clones are absent from its copies; in checked studies, under half trace to an unresolved V gene, and the reason for the others is unknown. V and J calls and clone size are given by that table; D and trimming were obtained from the DNA. The sample table records about 230,000 clones; 65% to 85% of these occur just once. The top ten constitute about 8% of the sample.

Taken from the germline V gene, the CDR1 and CDR2 loops are SGHVS and FQNEAQ. From the cysteine through the phenylalanine, the CDR3 covers 19 amino acids. The DNA shown is the 57-base CDR3, in frame from base 1. V trim: 5 bases; J trim: 0 bases; unmatched bases: 11. These data come from a study of blood T cell repertoires in COVID-19 (dated by TCRdb to 2019 to 2021). In terms of the full investigation: Samples covering the acute and convalescent phases of COVID-19 were provided by collaborators in the United States, Italy and Spain. The prospective study material was composed of cDNA or gDNA derived from T cells, B-cell-depleted T cells, or PBMCs. The dataset comprised deeply sampled blood TCRbeta repertoires from subjects exposed to, actively infected with, or recovered from COVID-19. The repertoires were released in a freely available public database intended as a resource for research on the immune response to SARS-CoV-2. Samples were obtained from the ongoing ImmuneRACE study (first 160 participants) and from over a thousand subjects provided by 6 global collaborators. Nearly every sample came with metadata listing a de-identified subject ID, COVID-19 status, age in years and sex. Where available, HLA class I and class II types were taken from metadata supplied by the sample provider and were not determined by assay-based typing. What the work shows at the level of the full study, not this receptor alone: How much clinical and demographic metadata was included differed by source and by participant, and the metadata was provided uncurated.

The chain is made from TRBV7-8 and TRBJ2-2, and 11 junction bases match TRBD2. Sequencing input: peripheral blood. The receptor comes from an elderly woman with acute or convalescent COVID-19. The sequenced DNA is TGTGCCAGCAGCCGACGTGTAGCGGGGGGGCACACGAACACCGGGGAGCTGTTTTTT. Protein translation: CASSRRVAGGHTNTGELFF.